What follows are 30 T cell receptor beta chains derived from one specimen sequenced in a study of cytomegalovirus exposure and HLA in healthy donors. Primers for the PCR totalled 60 Vbeta and 13 Jbeta. TCRdb keeps only in-frame clones here, not all; method: immunoSEQ multiplex PCR. Found here are roughly 180,000 clones, about 68% of them singletons; the top ten hold around 2.4%. The sequencing sample was made of PBMCs. The receptors derive from a female donor in good health and CMV-seronegative.

On this clone itself: Additional DNA sequences in this sample encode the identical CDR3. The chain uses TRBV7-9 and TRBJ2-5, with D tentatively TRBD1 (6 bases). V lost 4 bases and J lost 5, with 11 bases in between. The CDR3 length is 13 residues. Looked up from germline, CDR1 is SEHNR and CDR2 is FQNEAQ (reference sequence). The CDR3 sequence: CASSSSGEETQYF. In DNA form, the CDR3 reads TGTGCCAGCAGCTCGTCAGGGGAGGAGACCCAGTACTTC.

A single count supports this clone. V is TRBV28 and J is TRBJ1-1; the match to TRBD1 covers 7 bases. Per the germline V gene, CDR1 is MDHEN and CDR2 is SYDVKM. The CDR3 consists of 15 residues. Germline trimming cut 7 bases from V and 1 base from J; bases unmatched to any gene: 9. CDR3 region: CASILWTGRNTEAFF. CDR3 DNA sequence: TGTGCCAGCATCCTATGGACAGGCAGGAACACTGAAGCTTTCTTT. Combining the CDR3 with reference TRBV28 and TRBJ1-1 gives the whole variable domain DVKVTQSSRYLVKRTGEKVFLECVQDMDHENMFWYRQDPGLGLRLIYFSYDVKMKEKGDIPEGYSVSREKKERFSLILESASTNQTSMYLCASILWTGRNTEAFFGQGTRLTVV.

The rearrangement uses TRBV4-2 and TRBJ1-2; D ambiguous. CDR3 size: 14 residues. V shed 6 bases and J shed 8 bases, with 19 bases lying between them. CDR1 is LGHNA, CDR2 YNFKEQ, per germline. The CDR3 region is CASRDSREVGGYTF. The CDR3 DNA is TGTGCCAGCAGGGATTCTCGAGAGGTCGGGGGCTACACCTTC.

The gene calls are TRBV30 and TRBJ2-7; 7 bases agree with TRBD1. The junction had 10 bases not matched to a gene; V was cut back by 2 bases and J by 0 bases. Germline lookup yields CDR1 GTSNPN and CDR2 SVGIG (reference sequence). This CDR3 has 16 residues. The CDR3 sequence is CAWSSLGTATSYEQYF. The CDR3 bases are TGTGCCTGGAGTTCACTCGGGACAGCTACCTCCTACGAGCAGTACTTC.

This clone was counted a few times. The chain is built from TRBV4-3 and TRBJ2-3; D perhaps matches TRBD1 (5 bases). The CDR3 sequence is 15 residues long. The germline CDR1 and CDR2 sequences are LGHNA and YSLEER. V lost 1 base and J 2 bases, leaving 10 bases between the germline ends. The CDR3 reads CASSQGGGPTDTQYF. For the CDR3, the DNA is TGCGCCAGCAGCCAAGGGGGCGGCCCCACAGATACGCAGTATTTT.

The chain couples TRBV13 to TRBJ2-5; 7 bases agree with TRBD1. Trimming at V came to 4 bases and at J to 6 bases, leaving 14 bases not matched to a gene. The germline CDR1 and CDR2 sequences are PRHDT and FYEKMQ (reference sequence). CDR3 length: 16 residues. The CDR3 loop reads CASSSSPGQQGQTQYF. CDR3 DNA: TGTGCCAGCAGCTCATCGCCGGGACAGCAAGGGCAGACCCAGTACTTC.

This chain links TRBV5-8 with TRBJ2-1; 9 positions match TRBD2. Germline values: CDR1 SGHTS, CDR2 YDEGEE. This CDR3 contains 16 residues. Trimming at V came to 4 bases and at J to 3 bases, leaving 8 bases not matched to a gene. The CDR3 here is CASSPSASGNYNEQFF. The CDR3 region has the DNA TGTGCCAGCAGCCCGAGCGCTAGCGGGAACTACAATGAGCAGTTCTTC.

The V and J genes are TRBV7-8 and TRBJ2-1; unclear D gene. Germline-derived CDR1 and CDR2 are SGHVS and FQNEAQ. Trimming took off 6 bases at V and 9 bases at J, with 12 bases between the two ends. CDR3 size: 12 residues. The CDR3: CASSIARGEQFF. In DNA, the CDR3 is TGTGCCAGCAGTATCGCCCGCGGTGAGCAGTTCTTC.

This chain uses TRBV7-9 with TRBJ1-2; 9 nucleotides align to TRBD1. This CDR3 has 16 amino acids. In germline, CDR1 is SEHNR, CDR2 FQNEAQ (reference sequence). V gave up 5 bases and J gave up 5 bases; unmatched junction bases: 12. The CDR3 coding sequence is TGTGCCAGCAGCGCCGGCCAACAGGGGGCAGGGTATGGCTACACCTTC. This codes for CASSAGQQGAGYGYTF.

The chain couples TRBV4-3 to TRBJ2-1, with 12 bases matching TRBD1. V trimming: 8 bases; J trimming: 10 bases; junction bases outside the gene matches: 15. CDR3 length: 16 amino acids. Looked up from germline, CDR1 is LGHNA and CDR2 is YSLEER. The CDR3 spells CASAWEAGDRGLEQFF. The CDR3, as DNA: TGCGCCAGCGCTTGGGAGGCCGGGGACAGGGGGCTCGAGCAGTTCTTC.

J is TRBJ1-2 and V is TRBV28; 10 nucleotides match TRBD1. V lost 4 bases and J lost 8; bases outside the gene matches: 13. This CDR3 region has 16 residues. The germline V gene encodes CDR1 MDHEN and CDR2 SYDVKM. CDR3 amino acids: CASSSYRDRGLKGYTF. DNA for the CDR3: TGTGCCAGCAGTTCCTACCGGGACAGGGGCCTGAAGGGCTACACCTTC.

The V and J genes are TRBV6-1 and TRBJ1-1; D unclear. Trimming removed 6 bases from V and 5 bases from J, with 19 bases in between. The CDR3 consists of 15 residues. Germline CDR1 MNHNS, CDR2 SASEGT. This CDR3 is CASRENDGFGTEAFF. DNA for the CDR3: TGTGCCAGCAGAGAAAACGACGGGTTCGGGACTGAAGCTTTCTTT.

The chain couples TRBV30 to TRBJ2-1, with 9 bases identical to TRBD1. Germline CDR1 and CDR2: GTSNPN and SVGIG (reference sequence). V lost 8 bases, J lost 8 bases, and 7 bases stayed unmatched. There are 12 residues in the CDR3. CDR3 region: CAQTGGGYEQFF. In nucleotides, the CDR3 is TGTGCCCAAACAGGGGGCGGGTATGAGCAGTTCTTC.

The chain uses TRBV28 and TRBJ2-5; tentative D call: TRBD1 (5 bases). The DNA end favors TRBJ2-7, so the J call may be wrong. Germline V CDR1 and CDR2: MDHEN, SYDVKM. The CDR3 consists of 15 residues. The CDR3 here is CASSLVRNRPYEQYF. DNA for the CDR3: TGTGCCAGCAGTTTAGTGCGGAACAGGCCCTACGAGCAGTACTTC.

Concerning this clone itself: The same CDR3 is also encoded by other DNA sequences in this sample. The chain is built from TRBV15 and TRBJ2-1; D is ambiguous. The CDR3 covers 14 residues. Germline loops: CDR1 LNHNV, CDR2 YYDKDF (reference sequence). Trimming left V 9 bases short and J 0 bases short, with 12 bases between. The CDR3 spells CATSPASSYNEQFF. For the CDR3, the DNA is TGTGCCACTAGTCCGGCTAGCTCCTACAATGAGCAGTTCTTC.

This clone was recorded only once. V usage is TRBV4-3 and J usage is TRBJ1-2, with D perhaps matching TRBD1 (5 bases). CDR1 and CDR2 (germline): LGHNA, YSLEER. V lost 0 bases to trimming and J lost 4 bases, with 15 bases between them. The CDR3 spans 16 residues. In DNA, the CDR3 is TGCGCCAGCAGCCAAGATGGCCCAGGGCATCGCTATGGCTACACCTTC. Amino acids: CASSQDGPGHRYGYTF.

Note on this clone: Other DNA sequences within the sample encode an identical CDR3. The chain has TRBV5-6 and TRBJ1-6; no reliable D call. V was cut by 4 bases and J by 1 base, with 6 bases left in between. CDR3 size: 14 residues. Germline CDR1 and CDR2: SGHDT and YYEEEE. Here the CDR3 DNA reads TGTGCCAGCAGCCCCCGGTCCTATAATTCACCCCTCCACTTT. It is translated as CASSPRSYNSPLHF.

The chain recombines TRBV4-1 with TRBJ2-1; D unclear. The CDR3 consists of 13 residues. The ends were cut back, 1 base at V and 13 bases at J, with 14 bases in the middle. CDR1 and CDR2 (germline): MGHRA, YSYEKL. The CDR3 sequence is CASSQGRGDGQFF. As DNA, the CDR3 is TGCGCCAGCAGCCAAGGTCGCGGAGATGGACAGTTCTTC.

This clone was counted only a few times. This rearrangement joins TRBV7-3 to TRBJ1-1; D gene uncertain. CDR1 and CDR2 (germline): SGHTA, FQGTGA. This CDR3 spans 15 amino acids. V was clipped by 5 bases and J by 1 base, with 14 bases between them. The CDR3 DNA reads TGTGCCAGCAGCCAACGCGGAGAACCGAACACTGAAGCTTTCTTT. Residues: CASSQRGEPNTEAFF.

On this clone itself: The junction shows a germline mismatch at one end, possibly a read error. The chain employs TRBV7-7 and TRBJ2-1; TRBD1 agrees at 7 bases. CDR1 SSHAT and CDR2 FNYEAQ come from the germline V gene (reference sequence). The CDR3 is 12 residues long. In nucleotides, the CDR3 is TGTGCTAGCAGGTACAGGGGCAATGAGCAGTTCTTC. Protein product: CASRYRGNEQFF.

The rearrangement uses TRBV4-2 and TRBJ2-5; 8 bases agree with TRBD2. The V gene's germline CDR1 is LGHNA and CDR2 YNFKEQ. The CDR3 has 16 residues. Trimming at V came to 2 bases and at J to 5 bases, leaving 10 bases not matched to a gene. CDR3 loop: CASSQSRRGGGETQYF. For the CDR3, the DNA is TGTGCCAGCAGCCAAAGTCGACGGGGGGGCGGGGAGACCCAGTACTTC.

The V call is TRBV15, the J call TRBJ1-5; no reliable D call. Germline lookup yields CDR1 LNHNV and CDR2 YYDKDF (reference sequence). V shed 1 base and J shed 0 bases, with 7 bases lying between them. The CDR3 consists of 15 residues. CDR3 residues: CATSRAGNSNQPQHF. CDR3 bases: TGTGCCACCAGCAGAGCGGGGAATAGCAATCAGCCCCAGCATTTT. The variable domain in full, completed from reference TRBV15 and TRBJ1-5, reads DAMVIQNPRYQVTQFGKPVTLSCSQTLNHNVMYWYQQKSSQAPKLLFHYYDKDFNNEADTPDNFQSRRPNTSFCFLDIRSPGLGDTAMYLCATSRAGNSNQPQHFGDGTRLSIL.

CDR3 sequence reads: CASSLGGGYEQYF. CDR3 nucleotides: TGTGCCAGCAGCTTAGGGGGCGGCTACGAGCAGTACTTC. The chain uses TRBV11-3 and TRBJ2-7, with a possible D match to TRBD1 (5 bases). CDR1 is SGHNT, CDR2 YENEEA, per germline. CDR3 length: 13 amino acids. V gave up 1 base and J gave up 3 bases, with 7 bases separating them.

This chain joins TRBV28 and TRBJ1-1; possible D gene TRBD1, 6 bases. Trimming took 4 bases from V and 3 from J, leaving 12 bases between them. The CDR3 has 14 residues. CDR1 and CDR2 from the germline V gene are MDHEN and SYDVKM. The CDR3, as DNA: TGTGCCAGCAGTTCAGAACAGGGATACACTGAAGCTTTCTTT. This translates into CASSSEQGYTEAFF.

The chain is built from TRBV9 and TRBJ1-6, with 11 nucleotides matching TRBD1. The CDR3 is 15 amino acids. Per the germline V gene, CDR1 is SGDLS and CDR2 is YYNGEE. J lost 9 bases, V lost 3 bases, and 5 bases had no gene match. The CDR3 protein is CASSARTGGSSPLHF. CDR3 sequence (DNA): TGTGCCAGCAGCGCACGGACAGGGGGCAGTTCACCCCTCCACTTT. The whole variable domain, remainder taken from reference TRBV9 and TRBJ1-6, is DSGVTQTPKHLITATGQRVTLRCSPRSGDLSVYWYQQSLDQGLQFLIQYYNGEERAKGNILERFSAQQFPDLHSELNLSSLELGDSALYFCASSARTGGSSPLHFGNGTRLTVT.

The J gene is TRBJ2-3, the V gene TRBV27; D may be TRBD1 (5 bases). V lost 3 bases to trimming and J lost 1 base, with 8 bases between them. Germline V gene sequence: CDR1 MNHEY, CDR2 SMNVEV (reference sequence). The CDR3 loop spans 14 amino acids. CDR3 sequence: CASSFGRGTDTQYF. The CDR3 coding sequence is TGTGCCAGCAGTTTCGGCAGGGGCACAGATACGCAGTATTTT.

V usage is TRBV7-9 and J usage is TRBJ2-5, with TRBD2 matching 11 bases. CDR3 size: 16 residues. The germline gives CDR1 SEHNR, CDR2 FQNEAQ (reference sequence). V lost 5 bases, J lost 2 bases, and 7 bases stayed unmatched. Here the CDR3 reads CASSPRRLAGQETQYF. In DNA form, the CDR3 reads TGTGCCAGCAGCCCACGAAGACTAGCGGGACAAGAGACCCAGTACTTC.

This clone was recorded only once. The chain links TRBV11-2 to TRBJ1-1; D gene unclear. This CDR3 comprises 14 residues. Trimming removed 4 bases at V and 1 base at J, with 10 bases between. CDR1 is SGHAT and CDR2 is FQNNGV in the germline V gene. This CDR3 is CASSSLEGNTEAFF. The DNA for the CDR3 is TGTGCCAGCAGCTCTCTCGAGGGGAACACTGAAGCTTTCTTT.

This chain links TRBV7-9 with TRBJ1-1; 10 bases are a match to TRBD1. Germline values: CDR1 SEHNR, CDR2 FQNEAQ (reference sequence). The V gene end was trimmed by 4 bases and the J gene end by 4 bases; junction bases not matched to a gene: 3. CDR3 length equals 14 residues. The CDR3 nucleotides read TGTGCCAGCAGCTATGGACAGGGGGTCACTGAAGCTTTCTTT. Its protein product is CASSYGQGVTEAFF.

This clone came up once. The rearrangement links TRBV6-5 to TRBJ1-2; D might be TRBD1 (6 bases). The CDR3 length is 14 residues. The ends were cut back, 2 bases at V and 2 bases at J, with 9 bases in the middle. Germline lookup yields CDR1 MNHEY and CDR2 SVGAGI. This CDR3 reads CASSYRDRNYGYTF. The CDR3 DNA is TGTGCCAGCAGTTACCGAGACAGGAACTATGGCTACACCTTC.